This T cell receptor (beta chain) was captured in a study of blood T cell repertoires in COVID-19. Study-wide context: PBMCs, B-cell-depleted T cells, or T cells provided the cDNA or gDNA that made up the material.

The length of the CDR3 is 16 residues. V was clipped by 3 bases and J by 0 bases, with 12 bases between them. Germline V gene data show CDR1 as LGHDT and CDR2 as YNNKEL (reference sequence). Libraries were prepared by immunoSEQ multiplex PCR; TCRdb keeps only in-frame clonotypes and omits some of them. This table has about 170,000 clones, less than 85% appearing once. The genes are TRBV3-1 (or the pseudogene TRBV3-2) and TRBJ1-3, with D unresolved. The receptor comes from a woman between 35 and 50 years old with COVID-19, enrolled during active disease. Sequencing input: peripheral blood. This chain's CDR3 is CASSHVTPSSGNTIYF. The CDR3, as DNA: TGTGCCAGCAGCCATGTTACCCCTAGCTCTGGAAACACCATATATTTT.